This T cell receptor (beta chain) stems from a study of T cells of healthy individuals. TCRdb reprocessed the 5' RACE reads via MiXCR and lists one record per CDR3 protein. The sample includes about 57,000 distinct CDR3 sequences, around 15% seen only once; the top ten take about 4.3%. The germline gives CDR1 KGHDR, CDR2 SFDVKD. The V gene lost 4 bases and the J gene lost 6 bases, with 15 bases spanning the gap. The length of the CDR3 is 15 residues. The clonotype comes from a human donor in good health. This chain connects TRBV24-1 to TRBJ1-5; weak D call: TRBD1 (6 bases). DNA of the CDR3: TGTGCCACCAGTGACGCGAAAACAGGGATTCAGCCCCAGCATTTT. Translating it yields CATSDAKTGIQPQHF.